The present entry profiles one TCR beta chain with its context. Its matching antigen is unknown. The V end was cut by 4 bases, the J end by 9 bases, with 16 bases between. This CDR3 has 15 amino acids. The germline gives CDR1 MDHEN, CDR2 SYDVKM. The record originates from a study of siplizumab effects on memory and regulatory T cells. Study findings and constraints: Confirmation was lacking for the suppressive function of proliferating Tregs derived from siplizumab cultures. Naive or memory phenotype was unassignable for roughly 75-97% of proliferating CD4+ or CD8+ clones.

Libraries were prepared by immunoSEQ multiplex PCR; TCRdb keeps only in-frame clonotypes and omits some of them. The data contain approximately 100,000 clones, 90% to 95% of them singletons. Sequencing was done on a sample of non-Treg CD4+ T cells sorted from blood. The receptor's source is a human donor in good health. The V and J genes are TRBV28 and TRBJ1-6; tentatively, D is TRBD1 (5 bases). DNA for the CDR3: TGTGCCAGCAGTTCGGGGACCCTGGGAATTTCACCCCTCCACTTT. Its protein product is CASSSGTLGISPLHF.